This T cell receptor beta chain was recovered during a study of PD-L1 blockade in urothelial cancer. All patients carried locally advanced or metastatic urothelial carcinoma. This clone was seen more than once but under ten times. Assay used: immunoSEQ multiplex PCR; TCRdb lists only in-frame clones, some missing. This table has some 47,000 clones, about four fifths appearing once. The junction had 4 bases not matched to a gene; V was cut back by 4 bases and J by 3 bases. The length of the CDR3 is 14 residues. Germline-derived CDR1 and CDR2 are SGHRS and YFSETQ. This receptor was taken from a man aged 70-80 years with urothelial cancer. This chain links TRBV5-1 with TRBJ1-5; TRBD1 agrees at 7 bases. The input for sequencing was PBMCs, taken around atezolizumab (anti-PD-L1) treatment. The DNA of the CDR3 is TGCGCCAGCAGCCCGACAGGGAACAATCAGCCCCAGCATTTT. Its translation: CASSPTGNNQPQHF. The complete variable domain, with remaining parts taken from reference TRBV5-1 and TRBJ1-5, reads KAGVTQTPRYLIKTRGQQVTLSCSPISGHRSVSWYQQTPGQGLQFLFEYFSETQRNKGNFPGRFSGRQFSNSRSEMNVSTLELGDSALYLCASSPTGNNQPQHFGDGTRLSIL.